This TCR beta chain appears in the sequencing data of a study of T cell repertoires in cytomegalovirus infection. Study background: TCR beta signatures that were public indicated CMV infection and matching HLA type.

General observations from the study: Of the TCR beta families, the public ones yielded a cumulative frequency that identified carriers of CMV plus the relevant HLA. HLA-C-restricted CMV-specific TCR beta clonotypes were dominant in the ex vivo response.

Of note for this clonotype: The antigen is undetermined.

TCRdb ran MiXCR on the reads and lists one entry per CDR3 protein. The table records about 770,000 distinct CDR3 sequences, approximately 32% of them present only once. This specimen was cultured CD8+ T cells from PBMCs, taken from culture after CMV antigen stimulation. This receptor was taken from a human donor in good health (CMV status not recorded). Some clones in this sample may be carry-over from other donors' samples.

As DNA, the CDR3 is TGTGCCAGCAGCTTAAATCGAGCGGGAACTAGCACAGATACGCAGTATTTT. Translating it yields CASSLNRAGTSTDTQYF. V usage is TRBV7-3 and J usage is TRBJ2-3; 7 nucleotides line up with TRBD2. V shed 1 base, J shed 0 bases, and the junction held 7 bases outside the gene matches. In germline, CDR1 is SGHTA, CDR2 FQGTGA. This CDR3 is 17 amino acids long.